The present T cell receptor beta chain was sequenced within a study of CD8 T cells in ankylosing spondylitis. TCRdb processed the 5' RACE reads anew with MiXCR; each CDR3 protein has one entry. The sample lists some 400,000 distinct CDR3 sequences; around 24% were seen once. Comments on this clonotype: What it binds is not known.

Study outcomes and limitations: Made up of 7 to 9 highly homologous variants, a TCR beta motif appeared characteristic of ankylosing spondylitis blood.

Trimming shortened V by 11 bases and J by 9 bases, and 5 bases separated the two germline ends. CDR3 length equals 8 residues. CDR1 and CDR2 from the germline V gene are MDHEN and SYDVKM. Sequenced sample: blood, either unsorted or a sorted T cell fraction (not recorded which). The clonotype originates from a male donor with ankylosing spondylitis. The chain couples TRBV28 to TRBJ1-5; D remains unclear. The CDR3 DNA reads as TGTGCCTCTGGGCCCCAGCATTTT. Protein: CASGPQHF.